Sequencing of this T cell receptor (beta chain) was carried out in a study of shared clonotypes between healthy human individuals. None of the donors, who were healthy HIV-negative adults, had recently had acute infections or vaccinations. Splitting the CD4+ cells yielded a CD45RA+ naive subset and a CD45RA-negative memory subset. Study observations and caveats: Naive subsets generally had larger estimated richness than memory subsets. Sampling used blood alone; tissue repertoires probably differ.

Measured with immunoSEQ multiplex PCR; TCRdb has only the in-frame clones, and not every one. The repertoire includes around 1.1 million clones, around three quarters of them detected once, and roughly 0.9% sits in the top ten. Points on this clone: Antigen: not known. The same CDR3 is also encoded by other DNA sequences in this sample.

The CDR3 runs to 15 residues. The V end was cut by 4 bases, the J end by 2 bases, with 14 bases between. Germline values: CDR1 LNHDA, CDR2 SQIVND (reference sequence). Sample: memory CD4+ T cells from PBMCs. This sample's subset: CD45RA-negative fraction. The J gene is TRBJ1-2, the V gene TRBV19, with a possible D match to TRBD1 (5 bases). This TCR derives from a man between 18 and 29 years old in good health. Some clones in this sample may be carry-over from other donors' samples. The CDR3 DNA reads as TGTGCCAGTAGTAGCTCCGGGACGGTGAACTATGGCTACACCTTC. Its translation: CASSSSGTVNYGYTF.